A single sample is the source of the 27 T cell receptor beta chains below, sequenced in a study of CD8 T cells in ankylosing spondylitis. Whole-study findings and limits: Typical of ankylosing spondylitis blood, it appeared, was a TCR beta motif of eight highly homologous variants.

MiXCR was run by TCRdb on the 5' RACE reads, yielding one entry per CDR3 protein. The sample lists fewer than 450,000 distinct CDR3 sequences, 15% to 20% occurring once. Their target antigens are unknown. The sequencing sample was made of blood, either unsorted or a sorted T cell fraction (not recorded which). The origin of the receptors is a male donor with ankylosing spondylitis.

This chain connects TRBV20-1 to TRBJ2-1, with 9 bases lining up with TRBD2. The trim removed 5 bases at V and 7 bases at J, leaving 6 bases unmatched. Germline V CDR1 and CDR2: DFQATT, SNEGSKA (reference sequence). The CDR3 is 13 residues long. The CDR3 DNA reads TGCAGTGCTGGGCGGGGGGGCCGGAATGAGCAGTTCTTC. This translates into CSAGRGGRNEQFF.

This clonotype was seen a few times. The V call is TRBV15, the J call TRBJ1-2; perhaps TRBD1 as D (6 bases). The germline CDR1 and CDR2 sequences are LNHNV and YYDKDF (reference sequence). V lost 4 bases and J 8 bases, leaving 17 bases between the germline ends. The CDR3 sequence is 14 residues long. As DNA, the CDR3 is TGTGCCACCAGCATGACGGTAGGGGGGGCCGGCTACACCTTC. It is translated as CATSMTVGGAGYTF.

The chain couples TRBV6-1 to TRBJ2-3; tentatively, D is TRBD2 (5 bases). Germline assignment: CDR1 MNHNS and CDR2 SASEGT. This CDR3 has 14 residues. Trimming took 8 bases from V and 8 from J, leaving 20 bases between them. The CDR3 sequence: CASGPDSGIGTQYF. The CDR3 coding sequence is TGTGCCAGCGGCCCTGACTCCGGGATAGGTACGCAGTATTTT.

The chain joins TRBV28 to TRBJ2-1; 10 nucleotides line up with TRBD2. The CDR3 runs 18 residues. CDR1 and CDR2 (germline): MDHEN, SYDVKM. Losses at the gene ends were 1 base for V and 7 bases for J; bases not matched to a gene: 13. The CDR3: CASSLYGLLAGNTNEQFF. The DNA for the CDR3 is TGTGCCAGCAGTTTATATGGCCTACTAGCGGGGAATACAAATGAGCAGTTCTTC.

The rearrangement joins TRBV12-3 or TRBV12-4 to TRBJ2-2; 8 positions agree with TRBD2. This CDR3 has 14 amino acids. V shed 3 bases and J 7 bases; nucleotides not matched to a gene: 4. CDR3 protein: CASSFRAGDGELFF. The CDR3 DNA sequence: TGTGCCAGCAGTTTTCGAGCGGGGGACGGGGAGCTGTTTTTT.

This clonotype has more than one count but fewer than ten. The chain combines TRBV12-3 or TRBV12-4 with TRBJ1-1, with TRBD1 matching 8 bases. The CDR3 is 16 amino acids. Trimming took 7 bases from V and 5 from J; bases not matched to a gene: 15. The CDR3 sequence is CASTDGTGGFRTEAFF. CDR3 DNA sequence: TGTGCCAGCACAGACGGGACAGGCGGTTTTCGGACTGAAGCTTTCTTT.

This clonotype was observed at least ten times. This chain uses TRBV5-1 with TRBJ1-2; 9 bases map to TRBD1. Germline V gene sequence: CDR1 SGHRS, CDR2 YFSETQ. The length of the CDR3 is 13 residues. The J segment lost 5 bases and the V segment lost 6 bases, leaving 5 bases of the junction unmatched. CDR3 DNA: TGCGCCAGCATGCCCGGGACAGGGTATGGCTACACCTTC. Translation: CASMPGTGYGYTF. Drawing the rest from reference TRBV5-1 and TRBJ1-2, the complete variable domain is KAGVTQTPRYLIKTRGQQVTLSCSPISGHRSVSWYQQTPGQGLQFLFEYFSETQRNKGNFPGRFSGRQFSNSRSEMNVSTLELGDSALYLCASMPGTGYGYTFGSGTRLTVV.

This clonotype turned up a few times. The chain links TRBV12-3 or TRBV12-4 to TRBJ2-1, with unresolved D. This CDR3 has 15 amino acids. V lost 6 bases, J lost 6 bases, and 18 bases lay in between. The CDR3 sequence: CASSPTQTRGNEQFF. For the CDR3, the DNA is TGTGCCAGCAGCCCGACCCAGACACGCGGCAATGAGCAGTTCTTC.

The V call is TRBV2, the J call TRBJ2-7; D is perhaps TRBD1 (6 bases). Trimming cost V 10 bases and J 0 bases, with 16 bases left between them. From germline, CDR1 is SNHLY and CDR2 FYNNEI. CDR3 length equals 14 residues. CDR3 sequence reads: CATTPTGTSYEQYF. DNA of the CDR3: TGTGCCACTACCCCCACAGGGACCTCCTACGAGCAGTACTTC.

This clonotype was seen a handful of times. This chain joins TRBV6-1 and TRBJ2-7, with 8 bases identical to TRBD1. J gave up 7 bases and V 4 bases, and 9 bases lay outside the gene matches. The CDR3 runs 14 residues. Germline CDR1 MNHNS, CDR2 SASEGT. The CDR3 nucleotides are TGTGCCAGCAGTGGGCAGGGGGCGCAGGGAGAGCAGTACTTC. It encodes CASSGQGAQGEQYF.

This clonotype was seen more than once but under ten times. This rearrangement joins TRBV20-1 to TRBJ1-6; 10 bases align to TRBD1. The germline CDR1 and CDR2 sequences are DFQATT and SNEGSKA (reference sequence). Losses at the gene ends were 3 bases for V and 9 bases for J; bases not matched to a gene: 2. The CDR3 totals 13 residues. The CDR3 here is CSARGQGISPLHF. In DNA, the CDR3 is TGCAGTGCTAGGGGACAGGGGATTTCACCCCTCCACTTT.

This chain joins TRBV2 and TRBJ2-5; D not resolved. The CDR3 sequence is 15 residues long. Trimming removed 3 bases at V and 1 base at J, with 12 bases between. Germline-derived CDR1 and CDR2 are SNHLY and FYNNEI. The DNA for the CDR3 is TGTGCCAGCAGTGATATCGGGCTGGGCCAAGAGACCCAGTACTTC. This gives the protein CASSDIGLGQETQYF.

This chain links TRBV20-1 with TRBJ1-2; D might be TRBD1 (5 bases). This CDR3 region has 13 residues. The germline V gene has CDR1 DFQATT and CDR2 SNEGSKA (reference sequence). V lost 1 base to trimming and J lost 5 bases, with 11 bases between them. CDR3 region: CSARGDSSYGYTF. CDR3 sequence (DNA): TGCAGTGCTAGAGGCGACAGCAGTTATGGCTACACCTTC.

This clonotype was picked up many times. V is TRBV29-1 and J is TRBJ2-1, with D tentatively TRBD2 (5 bases). Germline-derived CDR1 and CDR2 are SQVTM and ANQGSEA. The CDR3 runs to 12 residues. V was pared by 6 bases and J by 3 bases, with 9 bases between. CDR3: CSVKGDYNEQFF. The CDR3, as DNA: TGCAGCGTAAAGGGAGACTACAATGAGCAGTTCTTC.

This clonotype was counted many times. The chain couples TRBV4-3 to TRBJ1-1, with D perhaps TRBD1 (6 bases). The CDR3 consists of 17 residues. V lost 1 base, J lost 1 base, and 16 bases lay in between. Germline V lookup: CDR1 LGHNA, CDR2 YSLEER. The CDR3 reads CASSQAGGALGNTEAFF. As DNA, the CDR3 is TGCGCCAGCAGCCAAGCCGGGGGCGCCTTGGGGAACACTGAAGCTTTCTTT.

This clonotype was detected a few times. The chain links TRBV20-1 to TRBJ1-6; D is ambiguous. CDR3 length equals 13 residues. V was clipped by 4 bases and J by 0 bases, with 4 bases between them. The germline gives CDR1 DFQATT, CDR2 SNEGSKA (reference sequence). Here the CDR3 DNA reads TGCAGTGCTATCAGCTCCTATAATTCACCCCTCCACTTT. Amino acid sequence: CSAISSYNSPLHF.

The V gene is TRBV2, the J gene TRBJ2-1, with 13 nucleotides matching TRBD2. In germline, CDR1 is SNHLY, CDR2 FYNNEI. J lost 10 bases, V lost 2 bases, and 8 bases had no gene match. This CDR3 is built from 16 residues. As DNA, the CDR3 is TGTGCCAGCAGTGAATTAACTAGCGGGAGGGCCCAAGAGCAGTTCTTC. The encoded protein is CASSELTSGRAQEQFF.

This clonotype was recorded a few times. This sequence joins TRBV28 and TRBJ2-7; D call uncertain. CDR1 is MDHEN, CDR2 SYDVKM, per germline. V lost 11 bases and J lost 0, with 11 bases in between. The CDR3 contains 12 residues. CDR3 in amino acids: CAHGQSSYEQYF. DNA for the CDR3: TGTGCCCATGGGCAGAGCTCCTACGAGCAGTACTTC.

This clonotype was detected many times. The V and J genes are TRBV5-1 and TRBJ2-4; TRBD1 matches at 7 bases. The germline V gene encodes CDR1 SGHRS and CDR2 YFSETQ. There are 14 residues in the CDR3. J gave up 7 bases and V 2 bases, and 6 bases lay outside the gene matches. The CDR3 loop is CASSFESRGNIQYF. CDR3 bases: TGCGCCAGCAGCTTCGAATCCAGGGGGAACATTCAGTACTTC.

The table lists this clonotype with a few counts. V usage is TRBV10-3 and J usage is TRBJ2-1, with 8 bases that match TRBD1. The CDR3 is 14 amino acids. V dropped 4 bases and J dropped 2; count of bases not matched to a gene: 1. The V gene's germline CDR1 is ENHRY and CDR2 SYGVKD. The CDR3 DNA sequence: TGTGCCATCAGTGGACAGGGGCCCTACAATGAGCAGTTCTTC. Translated: CAISGQGPYNEQFF.

The sample holds a few counts of this clonotype. The J gene is TRBJ2-5, the V gene TRBV7-6, with D uncertain. Trimming stripped 4 bases from V and 5 bases from J, with 14 bases between. This CDR3 has 14 residues. Germline lookup yields CDR1 SGHVS and CDR2 FNYEAQ. CDR3 protein: CASSSSGPGETQYF. The CDR3 DNA follows: TGTGCCAGCAGCTCATCCGGGCCTGGGGAGACCCAGTACTTC.

The chain employs TRBV19 and TRBJ1-2; 8 bases fit TRBD1. The CDR3 is made up of 16 amino acids. V was pared by 3 bases and J by 5 bases, with 11 bases of the junction left unmatched. CDR1 and CDR2 from the germline V gene are LNHDA and SQIVND (reference sequence). This chain's CDR3 is CASSMGTGNKGYGYTF. CDR3 coding DNA: TGTGCCAGTAGTATGGGGACAGGCAATAAGGGGTATGGCTACACCTTC.

This clonotype came up a few times. The chain has TRBV5-1 and TRBJ2-5; D not certain. CDR1 is SGHRS, CDR2 YFSETQ, per germline. The CDR3 contains 16 residues. The V gene lost 5 bases and the J gene lost 2 bases, with 19 bases spanning the gap. The CDR3 sequence: CASRSSLGSLQETQYF. CDR3 coding DNA: TGCGCCAGCAGGTCGTCGCTAGGGTCCCTACAAGAGACCCAGTACTTC.

The chain employs TRBV12-3 or TRBV12-4 and TRBJ1-5; D remains ambiguous. Between the trimmed V and J ends, which lost 4 bases and 2 bases, there was a span of 15 bases. CDR3 size: 16 residues. The CDR3 nucleotides are TGTGCCAGCAGTTGGGGTTATATCCCTGGCAATCAGCCCCAGCATTTT. Its translation: CASSWGYIPGNQPQHF.

In its sample, this clonotype was seen many times. V is TRBV12-3 or TRBV12-4 and J is TRBJ2-1; the D gene is possibly TRBD2 (5 bases). The V end lost 6 bases, the J end lost 2 bases, and 14 bases lay between the germline ends. The CDR3 is 15 residues long. This chain's CDR3 is CASSSDSAPYNEQFF. The CDR3 region has the DNA TGTGCCAGCAGCTCGGACTCCGCGCCCTACAATGAGCAGTTCTTC.

This chain links TRBV28 with TRBJ2-3; 7 bases align to TRBD2. Trimming at V came to 5 bases and at J to 2 bases, leaving 7 bases not matched to a gene. CDR1 MDHEN and CDR2 SYDVKM come from the germline V gene. The CDR3 runs 15 residues. The CDR3 spells CASSPLAKHTDTQYF. In DNA form, the CDR3 reads TGTGCCAGCAGTCCACTAGCGAAACACACAGATACGCAGTATTTT.

With respect to this clonotype: Compared with germline, one end of the junction differs, possibly owing to a read error. This chain uses TRBV20-1 with TRBJ2-1, with unresolved D. The CDR3 has 10 amino acids. Germline CDR1 and CDR2: DFQATT and SNEGSKA (reference sequence). The CDR3 DNA sequence: TGCACTGCTGGAGAGTATGAGCAGTTCTTC. As protein: CTAGEYEQFF.